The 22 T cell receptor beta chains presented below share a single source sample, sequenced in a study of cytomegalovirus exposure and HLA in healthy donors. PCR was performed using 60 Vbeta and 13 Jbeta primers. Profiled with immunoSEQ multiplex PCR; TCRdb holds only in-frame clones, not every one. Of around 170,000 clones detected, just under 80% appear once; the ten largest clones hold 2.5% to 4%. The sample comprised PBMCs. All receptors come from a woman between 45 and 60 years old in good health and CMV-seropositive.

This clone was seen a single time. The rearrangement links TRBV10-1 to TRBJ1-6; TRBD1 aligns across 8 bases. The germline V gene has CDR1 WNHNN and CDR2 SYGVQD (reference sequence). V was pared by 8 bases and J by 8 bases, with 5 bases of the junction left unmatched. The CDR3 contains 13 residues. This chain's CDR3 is CASRDRQDSPLHF. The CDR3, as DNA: TGCGCCAGCCGGGACAGGCAGGATTCACCCCTCCACTTT.

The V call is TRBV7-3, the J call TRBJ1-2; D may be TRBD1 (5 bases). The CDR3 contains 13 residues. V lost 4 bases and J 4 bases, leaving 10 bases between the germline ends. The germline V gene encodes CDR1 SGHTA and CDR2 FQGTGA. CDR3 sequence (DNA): TGTGCCAGCAGCTCCCAGGGCCTCTATGGCTACACCTTC. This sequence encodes CASSSQGLYGYTF.

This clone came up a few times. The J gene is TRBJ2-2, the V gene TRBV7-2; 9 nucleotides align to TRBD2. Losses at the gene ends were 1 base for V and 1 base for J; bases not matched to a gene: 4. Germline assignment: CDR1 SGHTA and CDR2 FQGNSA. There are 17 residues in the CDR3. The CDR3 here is CASSLGLAGLNTGELFF. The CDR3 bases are TGTGCCAGCAGCTTAGGGCTAGCGGGATTGAACACCGGGGAGCTGTTTTTT.

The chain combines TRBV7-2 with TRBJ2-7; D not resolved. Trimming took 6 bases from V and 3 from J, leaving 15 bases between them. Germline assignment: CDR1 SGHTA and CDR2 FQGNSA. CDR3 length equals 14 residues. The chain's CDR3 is CASSPLVGLYEQYF. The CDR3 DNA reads TGTGCCAGCAGTCCCTTGGTTGGGCTCTACGAGCAGTACTTC.

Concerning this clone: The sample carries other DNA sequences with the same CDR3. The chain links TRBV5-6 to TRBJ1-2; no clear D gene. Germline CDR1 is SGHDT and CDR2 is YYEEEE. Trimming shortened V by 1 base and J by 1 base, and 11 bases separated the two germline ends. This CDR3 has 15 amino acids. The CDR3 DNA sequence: TGTGCCAGCAGCTTGCAGAGCGTTTTTAACTATGGCTACACCTTC. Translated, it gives CASSLQSVFNYGYTF.

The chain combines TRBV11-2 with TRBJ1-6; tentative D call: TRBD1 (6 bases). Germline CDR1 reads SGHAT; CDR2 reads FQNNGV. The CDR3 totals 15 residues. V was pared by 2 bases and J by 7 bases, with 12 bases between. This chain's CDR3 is CASSLSQGSNSPLHF. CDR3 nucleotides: TGTGCCAGCAGCTTATCACAGGGAAGCAATTCACCCCTCCACTTT.

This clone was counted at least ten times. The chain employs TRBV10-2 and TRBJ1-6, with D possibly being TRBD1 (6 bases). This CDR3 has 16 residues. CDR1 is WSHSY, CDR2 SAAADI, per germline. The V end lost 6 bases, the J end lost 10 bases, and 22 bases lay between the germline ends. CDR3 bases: TGCGCCAGCAGACTATCCCCGGACAGTAACTTCTCACCCCTCCACTTT. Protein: CASRLSPDSNFSPLHF.

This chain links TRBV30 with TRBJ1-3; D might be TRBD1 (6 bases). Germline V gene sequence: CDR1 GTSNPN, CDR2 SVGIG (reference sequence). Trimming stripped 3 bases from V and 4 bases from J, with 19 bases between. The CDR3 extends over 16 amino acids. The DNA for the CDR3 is TGTGCCTGGAGGATCCGATACAGGGTTAGCGGAAACACCATATATTTT. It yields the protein CAWRIRYRVSGNTIYF.

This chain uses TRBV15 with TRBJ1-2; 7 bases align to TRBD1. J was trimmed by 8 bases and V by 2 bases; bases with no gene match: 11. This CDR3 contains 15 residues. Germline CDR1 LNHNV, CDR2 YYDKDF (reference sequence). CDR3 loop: CATSRLPFRQGGYTF. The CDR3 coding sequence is TGTGCCACCAGCAGACTCCCCTTTCGACAGGGCGGCTACACCTTC.

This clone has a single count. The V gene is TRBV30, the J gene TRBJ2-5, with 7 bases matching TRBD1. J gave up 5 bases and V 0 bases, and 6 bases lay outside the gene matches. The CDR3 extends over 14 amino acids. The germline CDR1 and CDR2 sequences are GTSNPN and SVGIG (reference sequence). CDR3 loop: CAWSVLGGRETQYF. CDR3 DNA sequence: TGTGCCTGGAGTGTACTAGGGGGCAGGGAGACCCAGTACTTC. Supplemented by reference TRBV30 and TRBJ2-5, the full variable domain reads SQTIHQWPATLVQPVGSPLSLECTVEGTSNPNLYWYRQAAGRGLQLLFYSVGIGQISSEVPQNLSASRPQDRQFILSSKKLLLSDSGFYLCAWSVLGGRETQYFGPGTRLLVL.

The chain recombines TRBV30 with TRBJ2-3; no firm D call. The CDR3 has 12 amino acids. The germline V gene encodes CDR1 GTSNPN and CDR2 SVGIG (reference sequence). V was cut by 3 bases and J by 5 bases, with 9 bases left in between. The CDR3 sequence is CAWSGPGDTQYF. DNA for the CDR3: TGTGCCTGGAGCGGCCCGGGAGATACGCAGTATTTT.

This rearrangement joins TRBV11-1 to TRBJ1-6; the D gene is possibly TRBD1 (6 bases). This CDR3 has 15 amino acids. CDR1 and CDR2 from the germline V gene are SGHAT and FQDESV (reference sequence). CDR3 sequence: CARSSGGPYNSPLHF. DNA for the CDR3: TGTGCTAGATCCTCGGGGGGGCCTTATAATTCACCCCTCCACTTT.

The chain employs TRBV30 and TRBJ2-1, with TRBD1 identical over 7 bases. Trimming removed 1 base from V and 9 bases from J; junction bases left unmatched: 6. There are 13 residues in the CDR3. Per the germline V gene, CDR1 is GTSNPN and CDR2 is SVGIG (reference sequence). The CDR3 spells CAWSDGTDREQFF. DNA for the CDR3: TGTGCCTGGAGTGATGGGACAGACCGTGAGCAGTTCTTC.

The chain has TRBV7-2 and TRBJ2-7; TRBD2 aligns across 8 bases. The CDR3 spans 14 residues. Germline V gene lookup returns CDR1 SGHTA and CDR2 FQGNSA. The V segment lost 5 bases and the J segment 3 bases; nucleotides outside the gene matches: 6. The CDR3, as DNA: TGTGCCAGCAGCCCAGCGGGGGTGCTCTACGAGCAGTACTTC. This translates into CASSPAGVLYEQYF.

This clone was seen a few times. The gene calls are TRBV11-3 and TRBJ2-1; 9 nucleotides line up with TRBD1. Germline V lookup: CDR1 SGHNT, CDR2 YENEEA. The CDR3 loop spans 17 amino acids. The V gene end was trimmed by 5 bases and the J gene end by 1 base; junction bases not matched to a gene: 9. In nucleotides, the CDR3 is TGTGCCAGCAGCCCGGACAGGGGACAAGCATCCTACAATGAGCAGTTCTTC. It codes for CASSPDRGQASYNEQFF.

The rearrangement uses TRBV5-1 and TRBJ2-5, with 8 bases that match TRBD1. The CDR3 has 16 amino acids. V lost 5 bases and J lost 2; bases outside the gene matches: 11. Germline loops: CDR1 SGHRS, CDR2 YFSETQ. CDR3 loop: CASRRRTGRIQETQYF. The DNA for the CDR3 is TGCGCCAGCAGGCGGAGGACAGGGAGGATTCAAGAGACCCAGTACTTC. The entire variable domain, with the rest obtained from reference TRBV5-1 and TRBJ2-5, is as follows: KAGVTQTPRYLIKTRGQQVTLSCSPISGHRSVSWYQQTPGQGLQFLFEYFSETQRNKGNFPGRFSGRQFSNSRSEMNVSTLELGDSALYLCASRRRTGRIQETQYFGPGTRLLVL.

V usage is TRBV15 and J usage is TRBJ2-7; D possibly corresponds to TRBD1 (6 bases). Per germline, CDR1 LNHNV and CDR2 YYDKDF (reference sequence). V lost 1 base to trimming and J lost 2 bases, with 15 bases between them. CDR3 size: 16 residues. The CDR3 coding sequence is TGTGCCACCAGCAGAGGCCCGGACAGAAAAGCCTACGAGCAGTACTTC. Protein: CATSRGPDRKAYEQYF.

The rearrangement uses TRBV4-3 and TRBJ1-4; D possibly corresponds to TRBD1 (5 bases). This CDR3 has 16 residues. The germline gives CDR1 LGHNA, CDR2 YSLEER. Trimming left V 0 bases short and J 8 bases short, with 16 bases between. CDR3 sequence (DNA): TGCGCCAGCAGCCAAGAAAGGTCCACAGGAAGGGAAAAACTGTTTTTT. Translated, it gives CASSQERSTGREKLFF.

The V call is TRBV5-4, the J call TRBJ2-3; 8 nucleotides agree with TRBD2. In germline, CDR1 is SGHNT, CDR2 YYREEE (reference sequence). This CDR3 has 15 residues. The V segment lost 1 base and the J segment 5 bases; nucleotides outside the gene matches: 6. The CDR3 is CASSLRTREGDTQYF. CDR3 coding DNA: TGTGCCAGCAGCTTGCGGACCCGGGAGGGAGATACGCAGTATTTT.

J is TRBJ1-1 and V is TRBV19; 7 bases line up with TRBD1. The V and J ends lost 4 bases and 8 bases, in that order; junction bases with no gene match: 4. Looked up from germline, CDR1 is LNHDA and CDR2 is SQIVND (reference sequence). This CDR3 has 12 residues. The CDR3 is CASSTRQGEAFF. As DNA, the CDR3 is TGTGCCAGTAGTACCAGACAGGGAGAAGCTTTCTTT.

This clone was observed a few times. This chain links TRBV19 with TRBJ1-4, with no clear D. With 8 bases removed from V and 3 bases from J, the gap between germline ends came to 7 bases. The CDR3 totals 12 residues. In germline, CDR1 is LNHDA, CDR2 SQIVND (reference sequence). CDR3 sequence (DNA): TGTGCCAGTGTACAGCCTAATGAAAAACTGTTTTTT. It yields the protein CASVQPNEKLFF.

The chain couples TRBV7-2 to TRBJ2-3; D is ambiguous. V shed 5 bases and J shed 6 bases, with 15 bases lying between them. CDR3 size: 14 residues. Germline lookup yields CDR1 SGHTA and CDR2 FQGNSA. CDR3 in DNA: TGTGCCAGCAGCCCCCAACAGATCATCGATACGCAGTATTTT. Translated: CASSPQQIIDTQYF. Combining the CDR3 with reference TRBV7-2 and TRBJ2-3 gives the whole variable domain GAGVSQSPSNKVTEKGKDVELRCDPISGHTALYWYRQSLGQGLEFLIYFQGNSAPDKSGLPSDRFSAERTGGSVSTLTIQRTQQEDSAVYLCASSPQQIIDTQYFGPGTRLTVL.